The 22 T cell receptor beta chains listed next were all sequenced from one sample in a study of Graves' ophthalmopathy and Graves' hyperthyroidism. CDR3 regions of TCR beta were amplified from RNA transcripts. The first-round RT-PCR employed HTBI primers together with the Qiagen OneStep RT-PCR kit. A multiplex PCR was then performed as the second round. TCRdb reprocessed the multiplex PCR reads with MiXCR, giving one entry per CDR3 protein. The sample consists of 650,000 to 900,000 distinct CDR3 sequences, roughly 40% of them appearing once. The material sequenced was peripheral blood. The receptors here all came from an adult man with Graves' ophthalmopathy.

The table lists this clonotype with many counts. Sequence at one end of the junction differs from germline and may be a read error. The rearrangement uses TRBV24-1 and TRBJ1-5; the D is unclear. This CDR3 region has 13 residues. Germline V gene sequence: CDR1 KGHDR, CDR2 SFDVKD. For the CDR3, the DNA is TGTGCCAGCAGTAACGAACCATCAAAGCCCCAGCATTTT. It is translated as CASSNEPSKPQHF.

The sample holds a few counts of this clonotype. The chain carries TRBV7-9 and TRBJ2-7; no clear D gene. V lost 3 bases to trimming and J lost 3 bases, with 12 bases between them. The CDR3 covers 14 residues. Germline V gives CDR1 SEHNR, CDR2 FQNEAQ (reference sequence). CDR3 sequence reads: CASSLLLSRYEQYF. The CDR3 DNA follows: TGTGCCAGCAGCTTGCTTCTTAGCCGCTACGAGCAGTACTTC.

The CDR3 sequence: CASSLTSQGGMGGYTF. CDR3 DNA sequence: TGTGCCAGCAGCTTAACGTCGCAGGGAGGAATGGGTGGCTACACCTTC. The chain has TRBV2 and TRBJ1-2, with D possibly being TRBD1 (5 bases). The CDR3 is 16 residues long. The germline CDR1 and CDR2 sequences are SNHLY and FYNNEI. V was cut by 6 bases and J by 7 bases, with 24 bases left in between. The full variable domain, its missing parts supplied by reference TRBV2 and TRBJ1-2, is EPEVTQTPSHQVTQMGQEVILRCVPISNHLYFYWYRQILGQKVEFLVSFYNNEISEKSEIFDDQFSVERPDGSNFTLKIRSTKLEDSAMYFCASSLTSQGGMGGYTFGSGTRLTVV.

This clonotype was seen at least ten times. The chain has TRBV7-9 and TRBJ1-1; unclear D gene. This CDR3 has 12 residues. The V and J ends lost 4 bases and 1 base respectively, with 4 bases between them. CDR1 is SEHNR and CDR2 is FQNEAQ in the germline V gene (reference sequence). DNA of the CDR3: TGTGCCAGCAGCTGGGGGAACACTGAAGCTTTCTTT. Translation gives CASSWGNTEAFF.

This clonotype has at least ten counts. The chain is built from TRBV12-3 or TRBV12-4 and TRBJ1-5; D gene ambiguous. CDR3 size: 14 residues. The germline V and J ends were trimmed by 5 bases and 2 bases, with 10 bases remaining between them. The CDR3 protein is CASSRTFGNQPQHF. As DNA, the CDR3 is TGTGCCAGCAGTCGTACTTTCGGCAATCAGCCCCAGCATTTT.

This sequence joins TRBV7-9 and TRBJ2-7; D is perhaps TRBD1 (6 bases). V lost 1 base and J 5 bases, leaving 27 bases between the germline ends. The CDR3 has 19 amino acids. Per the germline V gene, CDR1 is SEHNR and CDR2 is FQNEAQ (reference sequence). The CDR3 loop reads CASSLGSDSLIGMSHEQYF. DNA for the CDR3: TGTGCCAGCAGCTTAGGATCGGACAGTCTAATAGGGATGAGCCACGAGCAGTACTTC.

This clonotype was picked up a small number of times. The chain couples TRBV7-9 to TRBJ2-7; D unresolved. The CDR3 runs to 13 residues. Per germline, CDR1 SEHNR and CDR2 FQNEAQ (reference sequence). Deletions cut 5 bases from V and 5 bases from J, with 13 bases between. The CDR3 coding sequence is TGTGCCAGCAGCCCCACCTCTAGGAACGAGCAGTACTTC. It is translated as CASSPTSRNEQYF.

The CDR3 protein is CASSLSGRKDEQYF. The CDR3 DNA is TGTGCCAGTAGTCTAAGCGGGAGGAAGGACGAGCAGTACTTC. The V gene is TRBV19, the J gene TRBJ2-7; 9 positions match TRBD2. CDR1 is LNHDA, CDR2 SQIVND, per germline (reference sequence). CDR3 length: 14 amino acids. Trimming took 5 bases from V and 5 from J; bases not matched to a gene: 7.

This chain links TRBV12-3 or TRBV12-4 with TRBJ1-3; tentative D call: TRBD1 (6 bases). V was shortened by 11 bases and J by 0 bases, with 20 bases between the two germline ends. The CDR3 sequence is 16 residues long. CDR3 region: CAARDTTLISGNTIYF. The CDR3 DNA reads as TGTGCCGCGCGGGACACCACCCTCATCTCTGGAAACACCATATATTTT.

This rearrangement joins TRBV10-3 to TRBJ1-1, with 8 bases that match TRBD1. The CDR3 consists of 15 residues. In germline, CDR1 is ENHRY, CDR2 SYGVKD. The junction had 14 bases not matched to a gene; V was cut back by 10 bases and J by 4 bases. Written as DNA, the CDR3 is TGTGCCACCCTAAGGGGCCAGGGGGCTGTCACTGAAGCTTTCTTT. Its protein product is CATLRGQGAVTEAFF.

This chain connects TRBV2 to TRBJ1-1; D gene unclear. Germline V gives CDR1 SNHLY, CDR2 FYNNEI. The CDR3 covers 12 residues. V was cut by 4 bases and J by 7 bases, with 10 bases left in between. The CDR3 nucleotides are TGTGCCAGCAGTGCAAGCGGAGTTGAAGCTTTCTTT. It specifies CASSASGVEAFF.

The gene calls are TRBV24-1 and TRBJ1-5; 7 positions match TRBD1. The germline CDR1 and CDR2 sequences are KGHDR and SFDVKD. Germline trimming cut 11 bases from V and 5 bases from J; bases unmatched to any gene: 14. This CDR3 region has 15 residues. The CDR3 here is CASSQGQRTDQPQHF. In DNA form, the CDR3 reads TGTGCCAGCAGCCAGGGACAGCGAACCGATCAGCCCCAGCATTTT.

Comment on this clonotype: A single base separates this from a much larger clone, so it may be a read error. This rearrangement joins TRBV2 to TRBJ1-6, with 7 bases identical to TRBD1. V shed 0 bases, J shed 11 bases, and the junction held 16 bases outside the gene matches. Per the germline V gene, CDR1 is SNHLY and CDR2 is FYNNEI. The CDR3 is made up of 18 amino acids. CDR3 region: CASSEAQAGGFVGAPLHF. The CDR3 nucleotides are TGTGCCAGCAGTGAAGCGCAGGCAGGGGGGTTTGTCGGTGCACCCCTCCACTTT.

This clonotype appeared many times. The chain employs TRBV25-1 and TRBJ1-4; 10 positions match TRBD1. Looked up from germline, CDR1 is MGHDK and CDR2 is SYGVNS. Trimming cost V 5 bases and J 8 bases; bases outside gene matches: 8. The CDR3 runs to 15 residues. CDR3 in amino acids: CASSLTGQGREKLFF. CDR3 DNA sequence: TGTGCCAGCAGTCTCACGGGACAGGGGCGGGAAAAACTGTTTTTT.

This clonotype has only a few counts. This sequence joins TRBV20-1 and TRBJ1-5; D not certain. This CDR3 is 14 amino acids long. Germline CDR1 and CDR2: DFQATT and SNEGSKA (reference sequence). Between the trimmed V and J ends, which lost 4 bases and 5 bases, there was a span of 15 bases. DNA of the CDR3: TGCAGTGCTACAACTAATAATGGCGATCAGCCCCAGCATTTT. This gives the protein CSATTNNGDQPQHF.

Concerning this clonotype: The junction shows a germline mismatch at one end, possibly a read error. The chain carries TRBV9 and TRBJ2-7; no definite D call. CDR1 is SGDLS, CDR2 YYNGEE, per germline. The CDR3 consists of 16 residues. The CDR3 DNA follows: TGTGCCAGCAGCTTAGGGCTAGACGCGCGTTCCTACGAGCGGTACTTC. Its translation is CASSLGLDARSYERYF.

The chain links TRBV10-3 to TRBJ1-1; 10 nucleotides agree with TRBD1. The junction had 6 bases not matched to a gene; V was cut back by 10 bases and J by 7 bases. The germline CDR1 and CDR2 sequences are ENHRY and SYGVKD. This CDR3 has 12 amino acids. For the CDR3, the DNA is TGTGCCAGCGAGGGACAGGGGAATGAAGCTTTCTTT. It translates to CASEGQGNEAFF.

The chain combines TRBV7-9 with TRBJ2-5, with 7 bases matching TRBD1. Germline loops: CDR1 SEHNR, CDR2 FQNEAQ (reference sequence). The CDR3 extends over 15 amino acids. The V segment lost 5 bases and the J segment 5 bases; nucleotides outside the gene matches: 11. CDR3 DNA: TGTGCCAGCAGCCAAGGACCCGGGACAGTGGAGACCCAGTACTTC. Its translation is CASSQGPGTVETQYF. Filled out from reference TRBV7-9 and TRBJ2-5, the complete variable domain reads DTGVSQNPRHKITKRGQNVTFRCDPISEHNRLYWYRQTLGQGPEFLTYFQNEAQLEKSRLLSDRFSAERPKGSFSTLEIQRTEQGDSAMYLCASSQGPGTVETQYFGPGTRLLVL.

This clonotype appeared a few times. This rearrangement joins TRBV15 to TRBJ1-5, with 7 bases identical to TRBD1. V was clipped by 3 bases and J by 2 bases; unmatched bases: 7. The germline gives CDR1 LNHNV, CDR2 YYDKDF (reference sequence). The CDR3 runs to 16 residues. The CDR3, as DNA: TGTGCCACCAGCAGGGTTACAGGGGTGCGCAATCAGCCCCAGCATTTT. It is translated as CATSRVTGVRNQPQHF.

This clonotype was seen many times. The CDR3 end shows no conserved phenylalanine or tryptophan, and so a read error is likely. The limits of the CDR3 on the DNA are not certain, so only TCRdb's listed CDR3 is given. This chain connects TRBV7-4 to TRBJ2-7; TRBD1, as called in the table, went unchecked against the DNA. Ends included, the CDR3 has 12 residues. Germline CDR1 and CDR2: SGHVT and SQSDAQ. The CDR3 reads CASSLPGAANPC.

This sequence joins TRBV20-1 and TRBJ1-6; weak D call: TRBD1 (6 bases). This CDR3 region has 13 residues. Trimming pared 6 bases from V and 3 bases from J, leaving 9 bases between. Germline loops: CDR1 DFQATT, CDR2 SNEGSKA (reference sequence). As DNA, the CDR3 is TGCAGTGCCACGGACAGCTATAATTCACCCCTCCACTTT. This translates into CSATDSYNSPLHF.

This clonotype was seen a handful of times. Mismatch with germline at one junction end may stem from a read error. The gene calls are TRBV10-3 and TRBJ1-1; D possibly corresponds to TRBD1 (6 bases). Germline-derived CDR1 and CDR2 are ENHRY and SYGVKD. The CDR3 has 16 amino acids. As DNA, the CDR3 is TGTGCCAGCAGTGCCAGGAACAGGGCAGGGAGGTCTGAAGCTTTCTTT. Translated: CASSARNRAGRSEAFF.